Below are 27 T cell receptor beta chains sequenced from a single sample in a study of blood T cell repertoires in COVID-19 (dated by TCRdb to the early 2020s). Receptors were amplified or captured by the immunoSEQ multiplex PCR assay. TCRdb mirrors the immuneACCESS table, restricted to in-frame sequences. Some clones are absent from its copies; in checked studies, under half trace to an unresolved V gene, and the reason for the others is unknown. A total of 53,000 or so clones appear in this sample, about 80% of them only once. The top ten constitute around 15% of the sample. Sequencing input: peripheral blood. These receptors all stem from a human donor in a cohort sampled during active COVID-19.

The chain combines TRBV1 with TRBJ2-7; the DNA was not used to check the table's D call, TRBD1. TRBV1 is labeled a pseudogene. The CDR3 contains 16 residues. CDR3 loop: CTSSQDGQGASYEQYF. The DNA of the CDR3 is TGCACCAGCAGCCAGGATGGACAGGGTGCATCCTACGAGCAGTACTTC.

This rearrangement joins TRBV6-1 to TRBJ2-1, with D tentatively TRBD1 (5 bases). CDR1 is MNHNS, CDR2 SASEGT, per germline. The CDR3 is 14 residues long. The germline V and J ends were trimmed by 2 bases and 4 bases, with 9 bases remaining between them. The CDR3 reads CASSERGPYNEQFF. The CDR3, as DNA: TGTGCCAGCAGTGAAAGGGGCCCATACAATGAGCAGTTCTTC.

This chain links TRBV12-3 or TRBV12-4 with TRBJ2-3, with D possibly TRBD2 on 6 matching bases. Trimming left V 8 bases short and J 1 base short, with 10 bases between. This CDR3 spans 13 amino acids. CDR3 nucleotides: TGTGCCAGCGAGACGGGGGGCACAGATACGCAGTATTTT. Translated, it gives CASETGGTDTQYF.

CDR3 in DNA: TGTGCCAGCAGCTTATCAGGGCTTGGTCAGCCCCAGCATTTT. It specifies CASSLSGLGQPQHF. The chain uses TRBV7-9 and TRBJ1-5; possible D gene TRBD1, 5 bases. The CDR3 runs 14 residues. The ends were cut back, 2 bases at V and 6 bases at J, with 11 bases in the middle. CDR1 and CDR2 from the germline V gene are SEHNR and FQNEAQ (reference sequence).

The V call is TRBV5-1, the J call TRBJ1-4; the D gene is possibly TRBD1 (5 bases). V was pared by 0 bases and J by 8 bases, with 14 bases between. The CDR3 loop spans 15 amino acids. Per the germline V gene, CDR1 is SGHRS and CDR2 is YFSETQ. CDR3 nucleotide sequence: TGCGCCAGCAGCTTGGGAGTTTTCCGGGGGGAAAAACTGTTTTTT. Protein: CASSLGVFRGEKLFF.

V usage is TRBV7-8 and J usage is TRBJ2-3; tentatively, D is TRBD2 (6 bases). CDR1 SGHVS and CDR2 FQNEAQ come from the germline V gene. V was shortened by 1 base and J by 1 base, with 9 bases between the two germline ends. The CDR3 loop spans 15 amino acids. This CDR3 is CASSLEGGGTDTQYF. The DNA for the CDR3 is TGTGCCAGCAGCTTAGAAGGCGGGGGCACAGATACGCAGTATTTT.

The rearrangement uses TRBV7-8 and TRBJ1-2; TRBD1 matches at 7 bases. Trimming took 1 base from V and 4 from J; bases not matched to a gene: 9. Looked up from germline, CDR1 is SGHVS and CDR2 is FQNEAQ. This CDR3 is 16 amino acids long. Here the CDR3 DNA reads TGTGCCAGCAGCTTAGTCTTCGGGACAGCTATCTATGGCTACACCTTC. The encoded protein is CASSLVFGTAIYGYTF.

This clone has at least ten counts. The CDR3 DNA follows: TGTGCCACGGGGGAGGTAAAAGGCTACACCTTC. It translates to CATGEVKGYTF. This rearrangement joins TRBV10-3 to TRBJ1-2, with D possibly TRBD1 on 5 matching bases. CDR3 length: 11 residues. V was clipped by 10 bases and J by 8 bases, with 14 bases between them. Looked up from germline, CDR1 is ENHRY and CDR2 is SYGVKD.

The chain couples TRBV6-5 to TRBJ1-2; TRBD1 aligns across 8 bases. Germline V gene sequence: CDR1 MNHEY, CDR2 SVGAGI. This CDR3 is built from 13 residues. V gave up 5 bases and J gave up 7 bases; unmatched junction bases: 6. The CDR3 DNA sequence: TGTGCCAGCAGTCCGTGGACAGGGCTTGGCTACACCTTC. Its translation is CASSPWTGLGYTF.

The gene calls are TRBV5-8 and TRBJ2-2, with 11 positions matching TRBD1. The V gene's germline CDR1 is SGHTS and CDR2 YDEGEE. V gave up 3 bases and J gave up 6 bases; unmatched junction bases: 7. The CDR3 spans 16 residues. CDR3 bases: TGTGCCAGCAGCTCACAGGACAGGGGGCTGGCCGGGGAGCTGTTTTTT. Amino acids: CASSSQDRGLAGELFF. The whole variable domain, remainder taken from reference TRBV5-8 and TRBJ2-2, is EAGVTQSPTHLIKTRGQQATLRCSPISGHTSVYWYQQALGLGLQFLLWYDEGEERNRGNFPPRFSGRQFPNYSSELNVNALELEDSALYLCASSSQDRGLAGELFFGEGSRLTVL.

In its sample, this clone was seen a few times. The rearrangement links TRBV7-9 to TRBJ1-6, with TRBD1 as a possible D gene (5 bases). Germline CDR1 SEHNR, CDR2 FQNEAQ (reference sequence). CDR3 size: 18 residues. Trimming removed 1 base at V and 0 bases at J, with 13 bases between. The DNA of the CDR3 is TGTGCCAGCAGCTTAGAACCCTACAGGAACTCCTATAATTCACCCCTCCACTTT. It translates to CASSLEPYRNSYNSPLHF.

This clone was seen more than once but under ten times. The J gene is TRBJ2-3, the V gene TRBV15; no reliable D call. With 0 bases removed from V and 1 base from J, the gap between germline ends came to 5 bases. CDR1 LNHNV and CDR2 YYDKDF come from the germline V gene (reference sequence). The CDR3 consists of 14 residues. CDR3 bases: TGTGCCACCAGCAGAGATTCAGGCACAGATACGCAGTATTTT. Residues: CATSRDSGTDTQYF.

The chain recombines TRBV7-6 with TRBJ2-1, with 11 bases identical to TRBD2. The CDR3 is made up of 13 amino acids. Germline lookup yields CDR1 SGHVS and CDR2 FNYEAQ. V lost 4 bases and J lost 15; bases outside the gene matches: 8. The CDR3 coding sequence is TGTGCCAGCAGCTACACTAGCGGGGGCCAAGGGTTCTTC. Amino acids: CASSYTSGGQGFF.

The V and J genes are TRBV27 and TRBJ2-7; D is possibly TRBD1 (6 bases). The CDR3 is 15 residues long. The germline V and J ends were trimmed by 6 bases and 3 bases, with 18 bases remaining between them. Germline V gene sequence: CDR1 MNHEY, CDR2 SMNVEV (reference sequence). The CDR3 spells CASRTRAGDLYEQYF. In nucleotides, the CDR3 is TGTGCCAGCAGGACCCGAGCAGGGGACCTCTACGAGCAGTACTTC.

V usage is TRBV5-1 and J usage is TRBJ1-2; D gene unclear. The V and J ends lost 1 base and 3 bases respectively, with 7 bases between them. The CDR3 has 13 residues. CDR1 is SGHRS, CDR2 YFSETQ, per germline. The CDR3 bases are TGCGCCAGCAGCTTGTCAGCGGACTATGGCTACACCTTC. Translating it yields CASSLSADYGYTF.

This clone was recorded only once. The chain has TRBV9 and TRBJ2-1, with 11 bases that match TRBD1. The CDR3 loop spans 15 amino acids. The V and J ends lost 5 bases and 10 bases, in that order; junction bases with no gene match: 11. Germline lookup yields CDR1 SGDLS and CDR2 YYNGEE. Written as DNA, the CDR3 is TGTGCCAGCAGTGCCTCGGACAGGGGGCGCGGGGAGCAGTTCTTC. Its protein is CASSASDRGRGEQFF.

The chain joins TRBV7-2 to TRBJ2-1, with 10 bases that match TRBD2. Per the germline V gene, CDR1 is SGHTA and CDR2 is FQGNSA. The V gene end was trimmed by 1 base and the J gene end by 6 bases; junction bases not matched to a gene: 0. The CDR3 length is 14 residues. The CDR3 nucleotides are TGTGCCAGCAGCTTAGGACTAGCGGGCAATGAGCAGTTCTTC. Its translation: CASSLGLAGNEQFF. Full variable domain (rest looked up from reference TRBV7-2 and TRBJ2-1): GAGVSQSPSNKVTEKGKDVELRCDPISGHTALYWYRQSLGQGLEFLIYFQGNSAPDKSGLPSDRFSAERTGGSVSTLTIQRTQQEDSAVYLCASSLGLAGNEQFFGPGTRLTVL.

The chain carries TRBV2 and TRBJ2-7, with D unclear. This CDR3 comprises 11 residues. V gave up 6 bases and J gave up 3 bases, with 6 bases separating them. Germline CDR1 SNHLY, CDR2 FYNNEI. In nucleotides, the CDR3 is TGTGCCAGCAGCGCGAACTACGAGCAGTACTTC. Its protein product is CASSANYEQYF. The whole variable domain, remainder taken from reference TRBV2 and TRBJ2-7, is EPEVTQTPSHQVTQMGQEVILRCVPISNHLYFYWYRQILGQKVEFLVSFYNNEISEKSEIFDDQFSVERPDGSNFTLKIRSTKLEDSAMYFCASSANYEQYFGPGTRLTVT.

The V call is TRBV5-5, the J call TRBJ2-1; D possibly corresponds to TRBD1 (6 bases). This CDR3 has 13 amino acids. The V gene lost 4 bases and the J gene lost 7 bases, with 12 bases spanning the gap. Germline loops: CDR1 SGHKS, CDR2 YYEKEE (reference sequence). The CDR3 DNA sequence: TGTGCCAGCAGCCTTACCAGGGGAAATGAGCAGTTCTTC. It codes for CASSLTRGNEQFF.

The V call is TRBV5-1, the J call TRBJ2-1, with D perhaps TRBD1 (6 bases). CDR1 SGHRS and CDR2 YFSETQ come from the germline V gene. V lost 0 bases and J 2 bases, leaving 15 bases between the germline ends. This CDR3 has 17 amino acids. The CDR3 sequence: CASSLDPWGQPYNEQFF. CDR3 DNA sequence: TGCGCCAGCAGCTTGGACCCTTGGGGACAACCCTACAATGAGCAGTTCTTC.

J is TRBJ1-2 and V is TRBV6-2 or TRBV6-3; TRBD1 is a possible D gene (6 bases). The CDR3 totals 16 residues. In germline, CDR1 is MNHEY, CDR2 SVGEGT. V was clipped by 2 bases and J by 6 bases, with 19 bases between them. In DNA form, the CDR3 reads TGTGCCAGCAGTTACGGTGGTTGGACAGCAAGAGATGGCTACACCTTC. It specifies CASSYGGWTARDGYTF.

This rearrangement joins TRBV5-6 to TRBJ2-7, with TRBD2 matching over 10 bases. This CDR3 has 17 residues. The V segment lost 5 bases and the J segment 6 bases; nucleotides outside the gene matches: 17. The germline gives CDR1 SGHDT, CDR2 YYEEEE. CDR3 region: CASSSATSGLPNGEQYF. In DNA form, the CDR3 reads TGTGCCAGCAGTTCCGCGACTAGCGGGCTACCTAACGGCGAGCAGTACTTC.

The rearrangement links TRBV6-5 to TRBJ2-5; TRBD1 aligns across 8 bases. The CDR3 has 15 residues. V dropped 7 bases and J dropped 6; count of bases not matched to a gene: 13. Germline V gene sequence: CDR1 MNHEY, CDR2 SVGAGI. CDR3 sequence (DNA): TGTGCCAGCAATTCTGTGGGGACAGGTGAGAAGACCCAGTACTTC. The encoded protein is CASNSVGTGEKTQYF.

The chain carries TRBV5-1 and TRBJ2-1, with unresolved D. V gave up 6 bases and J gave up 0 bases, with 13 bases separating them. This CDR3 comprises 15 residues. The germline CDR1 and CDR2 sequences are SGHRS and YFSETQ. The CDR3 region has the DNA TGCGCCAGCAAAATCGGTGTAAGCTCCTACAATGAGCAGTTCTTC. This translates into CASKIGVSSYNEQFF.

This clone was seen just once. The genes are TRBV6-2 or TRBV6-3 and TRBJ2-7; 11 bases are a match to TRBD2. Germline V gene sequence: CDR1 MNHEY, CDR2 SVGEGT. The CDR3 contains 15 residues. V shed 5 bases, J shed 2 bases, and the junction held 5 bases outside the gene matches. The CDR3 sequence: CASSEGLAATYEQYF. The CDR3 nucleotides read TGTGCCAGCAGTGAGGGACTAGCGGCTACCTACGAGCAGTACTTC.

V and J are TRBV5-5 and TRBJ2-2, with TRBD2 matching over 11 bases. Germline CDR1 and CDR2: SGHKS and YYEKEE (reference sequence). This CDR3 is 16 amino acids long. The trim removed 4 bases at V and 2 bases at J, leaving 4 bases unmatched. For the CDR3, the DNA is TGTGCCAGCAGCGGACTAGCGGGTGATAACACCGGGGAGCTGTTTTTT. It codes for CASSGLAGDNTGELFF.

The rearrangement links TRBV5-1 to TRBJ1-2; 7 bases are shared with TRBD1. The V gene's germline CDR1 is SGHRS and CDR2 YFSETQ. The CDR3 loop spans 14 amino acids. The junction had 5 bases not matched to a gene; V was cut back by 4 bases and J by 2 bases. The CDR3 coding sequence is TGCGCCAGCAGCACCGGGGACAGAAACTATGGCTACACCTTC. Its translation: CASSTGDRNYGYTF.